Sequencing of this T cell receptor beta chain was carried out in a study of identical twins. MiXCR, applied by TCRdb to the 5' RACE reads, yields one record per CDR3 protein. The sample shows around 480,000 distinct CDR3 sequences, 14% of them seen only once. Per germline, CDR1 LGHNA and CDR2 YSLEER. This CDR3 region has 16 residues. Trimming took 0 bases from V and 7 from J, leaving 19 bases between them. The sample was also linked to a second study, of yellow fever vaccine responses in identical twins.

The chain uses TRBV4-3 and TRBJ2-7, with D perhaps TRBD1 or TRBD2 (5 bases each). The TCR originated in a woman aged 18-29 years in good health. Sequenced sample: CD4+ T cells sorted from blood. The CDR3, as DNA: TGCGCCAGCAGCCAAGATCTTGGCCAGGGTACTAGGGAGCAGTACTTC. Translation: CASSQDLGQGTREQYF.